Below, 10 T cell receptor beta chains from the same sample are listed, as sequenced in a study of blood T cell repertoires in COVID-19. Generated by immunoSEQ multiplex PCR, the TCRdb table keeps only in-frame clones and is missing some. The sample shows approximately 150,000 clones, around 90% of them seen only once. Material for sequencing was PBMCs or T cells enriched from blood (not recorded which). These receptor sequences come from a woman between 40 and 55 years old who had been exposed to COVID-19.

The chain links TRBV3-1 (or the pseudogene TRBV3-2) to TRBJ2-2; 8 bases are a match to TRBD1. The ends lost 0 bases at V and 4 bases at J; junction bases unmatched: 4. Germline CDR1 reads LGHDT; CDR2 reads YNNKEL (reference sequence). The CDR3 contains 16 residues. The chain's CDR3 is CASSQDGQGGTGELFF. CDR3 DNA: TGTGCCAGCAGCCAAGATGGACAGGGCGGCACCGGGGAGCTGTTTTTT.

The rearrangement links TRBV9 to TRBJ2-7; 9 nucleotides line up with TRBD1. The V and J ends lost 4 bases and 5 bases, in that order; junction bases with no gene match: 4. The CDR3 is 13 amino acids. Germline V gives CDR1 SGDLS, CDR2 YYNGEE. The CDR3 loop is CASSQQGAHEQYF. CDR3 DNA: TGTGCCAGCAGCCAACAGGGGGCTCACGAGCAGTACTTC.

This chain connects TRBV5-1 to TRBJ2-5, with 10 bases identical to TRBD2. The CDR3 runs 15 residues. The germline V gene encodes CDR1 SGHRS and CDR2 YFSETQ. V shed 4 bases, J shed 4 bases, and the junction held 7 bases outside the gene matches. The CDR3 here is CASSDPSGGGETQYF. The CDR3 region has the DNA TGCGCCAGCAGCGACCCCAGCGGGGGGGGAGAGACCCAGTACTTC.

This chain joins TRBV10-3 and TRBJ2-2; TRBD2 aligns across 13 bases. Germline-derived CDR1 and CDR2 are ENHRY and SYGVKD. The CDR3 has 16 amino acids. After removal of 4 bases from V and 7 bases from J, the junction contained 6 bases not matched to a gene. Written as DNA, the CDR3 is TGTGCCATCAGTGGTCGGACTAGCGGGAGTGGCGGGGAGCTGTTTTTT. Its protein product is CAISGRTSGSGGELFF.

The CDR3: CASSHIDRGQETQYF. The CDR3 DNA reads as TGTGCCAGCAGCCATATCGACAGGGGGCAAGAGACCCAGTACTTC. The chain couples TRBV14 to TRBJ2-5; 9 nucleotides agree with TRBD1. Germline trimming cut 3 bases from V and 2 bases from J; bases unmatched to any gene: 4. CDR1 SGHDN and CDR2 FVKESK come from the germline V gene. The CDR3 has 15 amino acids.

The chain carries TRBV28 and TRBJ2-7; no reliable D call. V shed 8 bases and J shed 3 bases, with 11 bases lying between them. Germline V gives CDR1 MDHEN, CDR2 SYDVKM. The CDR3 sequence is 12 residues long. DNA for the CDR3: TGTGCCAGCGGAGACCTCGGCTACGAGCAGTACTTC. Its protein product is CASGDLGYEQYF.

V and J are TRBV7-9 and TRBJ1-2; 9 positions match TRBD1. V shed 1 base and J 2 bases; nucleotides not matched to a gene: 8. This CDR3 is built from 17 residues. Germline V CDR1 and CDR2: SEHNR, FQNEAQ (reference sequence). The CDR3 protein is CASSLDRGPTRNYGYTF. CDR3 nucleotide sequence: TGTGCCAGCAGCTTAGACAGGGGGCCTACGAGGAACTATGGCTACACCTTC.

The rearrangement joins TRBV29-1 to TRBJ2-1; 7 bases are shared with TRBD1. Germline V gene data show CDR1 as SQVTM and CDR2 as ANQGSEA. J gave up 6 bases and V 8 bases, and 10 bases lay outside the gene matches. The CDR3 sequence is 13 residues long. This CDR3 is CSFRDSIVNEQFF. In nucleotides, the CDR3 is TGCAGCTTCAGGGACAGCATCGTCAATGAGCAGTTCTTC.

The genes are TRBV5-6 and TRBJ2-1, with D tentatively TRBD2 (7 bases). The CDR3 consists of 16 residues. The germline V gene has CDR1 SGHDT and CDR2 YYEEEE. V lost 0 bases and J 0 bases, leaving 10 bases between the germline ends. CDR3 residues: CASSLAAGASYNEQFF. DNA of the CDR3: TGTGCCAGCAGCTTGGCCGCGGGGGCCTCCTACAATGAGCAGTTCTTC.

Here the CDR3 reads CASSQLADPYNEQFF. CDR3 sequence (DNA): TGCGCCAGCAGCCAACTAGCGGATCCCTACAATGAGCAGTTCTTC. The genes are TRBV4-3 and TRBJ2-1; 7 nucleotides line up with TRBD2. Germline trimming cut 2 bases from V and 2 bases from J; bases unmatched to any gene: 3. This CDR3 contains 15 residues. The V gene's germline CDR1 is LGHNA and CDR2 YSLEER.